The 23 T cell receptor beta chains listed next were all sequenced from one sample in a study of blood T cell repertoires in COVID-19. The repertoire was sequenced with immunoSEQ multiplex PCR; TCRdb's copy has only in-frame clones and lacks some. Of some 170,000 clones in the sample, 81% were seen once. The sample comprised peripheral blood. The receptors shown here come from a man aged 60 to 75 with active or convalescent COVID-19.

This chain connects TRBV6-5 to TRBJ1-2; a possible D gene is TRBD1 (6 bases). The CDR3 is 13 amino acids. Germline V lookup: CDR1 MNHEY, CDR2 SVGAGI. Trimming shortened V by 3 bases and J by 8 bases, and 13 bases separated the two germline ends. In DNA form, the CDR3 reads TGTGCCAGCAGTTATCAGGGGCAAAGGGGCTACACCTTC. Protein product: CASSYQGQRGYTF.

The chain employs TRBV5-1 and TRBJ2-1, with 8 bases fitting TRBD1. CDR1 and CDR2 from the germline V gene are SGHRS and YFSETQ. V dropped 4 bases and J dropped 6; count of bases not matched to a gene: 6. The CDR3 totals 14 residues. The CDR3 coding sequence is TGCGCCAGCAGCCGGACAGGGTACTCCAATGAGCAGTTCTTC. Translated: CASSRTGYSNEQFF.

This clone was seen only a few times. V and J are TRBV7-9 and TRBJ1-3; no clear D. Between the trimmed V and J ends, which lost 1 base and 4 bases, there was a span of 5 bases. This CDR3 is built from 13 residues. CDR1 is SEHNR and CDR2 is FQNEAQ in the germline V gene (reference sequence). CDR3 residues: CASSLGGGNTIYF. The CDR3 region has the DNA TGTGCCAGCAGCTTAGGCGGGGGAAACACCATATATTTT.

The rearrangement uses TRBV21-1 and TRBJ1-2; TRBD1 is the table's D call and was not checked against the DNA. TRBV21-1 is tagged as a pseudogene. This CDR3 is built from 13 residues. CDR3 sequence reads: CASSNRDNSGYTF. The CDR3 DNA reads TGTGCCAGCAGCAACCGGGACAACTCTGGCTACACCTTC.

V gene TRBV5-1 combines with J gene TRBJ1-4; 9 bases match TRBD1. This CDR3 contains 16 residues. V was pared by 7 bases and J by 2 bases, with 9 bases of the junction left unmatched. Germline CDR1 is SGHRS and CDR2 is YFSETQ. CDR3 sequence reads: CASRLGDRGTNEKLFF. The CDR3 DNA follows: TGCGCCAGCCGATTAGGAGACAGGGGGACTAATGAAAAACTGTTTTTT.

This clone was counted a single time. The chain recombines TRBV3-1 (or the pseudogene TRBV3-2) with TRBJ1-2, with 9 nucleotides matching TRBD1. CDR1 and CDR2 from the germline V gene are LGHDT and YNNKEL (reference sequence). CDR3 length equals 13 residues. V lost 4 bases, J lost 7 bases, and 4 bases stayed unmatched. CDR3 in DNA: TGTGCCAGCAGCCCCCGACAGGGGGGTGGCTACACCTTC. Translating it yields CASSPRQGGGYTF.

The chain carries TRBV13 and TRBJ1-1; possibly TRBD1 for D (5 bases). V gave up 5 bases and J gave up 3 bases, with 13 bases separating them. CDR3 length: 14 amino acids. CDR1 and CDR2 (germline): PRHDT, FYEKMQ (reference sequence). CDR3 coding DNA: TGTGCCAGCAGCCGATTCGGAGGGGACACTGAAGCTTTCTTT. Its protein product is CASSRFGGDTEAFF.

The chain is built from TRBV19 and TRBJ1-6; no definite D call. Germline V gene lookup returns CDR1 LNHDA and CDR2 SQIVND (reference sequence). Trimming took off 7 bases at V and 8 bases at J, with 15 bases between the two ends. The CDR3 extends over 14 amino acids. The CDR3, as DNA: TGTGCCAGTACCCACCTCGGGTTGTATTCACCCCTCCACTTT. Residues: CASTHLGLYSPLHF.

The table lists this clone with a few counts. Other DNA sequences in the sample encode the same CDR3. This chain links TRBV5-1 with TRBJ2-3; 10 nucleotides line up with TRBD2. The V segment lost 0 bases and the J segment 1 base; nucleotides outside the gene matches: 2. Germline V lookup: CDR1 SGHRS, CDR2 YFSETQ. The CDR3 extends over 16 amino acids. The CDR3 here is CASSLGGTSGTDTQYF. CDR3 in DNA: TGCGCCAGCAGCTTGGGGGGGACTAGCGGCACAGATACGCAGTATTTT.

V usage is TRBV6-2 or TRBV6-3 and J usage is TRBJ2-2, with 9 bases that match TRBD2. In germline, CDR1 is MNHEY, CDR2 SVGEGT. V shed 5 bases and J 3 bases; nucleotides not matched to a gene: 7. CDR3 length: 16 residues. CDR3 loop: CASSKQAGGDTGELFF. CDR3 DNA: TGTGCCAGCAGTAAACAAGCGGGAGGCGACACCGGGGAGCTGTTTTTT.

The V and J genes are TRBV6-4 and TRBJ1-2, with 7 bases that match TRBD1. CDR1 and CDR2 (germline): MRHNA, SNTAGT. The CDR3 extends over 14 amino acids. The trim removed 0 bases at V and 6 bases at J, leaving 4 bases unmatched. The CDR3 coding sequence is TGTGCCAGCAGTGACTCTACAGGGGTTCATGGCTACACCTTC. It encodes CASSDSTGVHGYTF.

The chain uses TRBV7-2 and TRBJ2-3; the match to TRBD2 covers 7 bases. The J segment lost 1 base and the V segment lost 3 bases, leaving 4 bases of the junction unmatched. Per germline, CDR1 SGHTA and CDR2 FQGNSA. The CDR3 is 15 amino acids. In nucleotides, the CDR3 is TGTGCCAGCAGCTTTACTAGCGCGGGCACAGATACGCAGTATTTT. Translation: CASSFTSAGTDTQYF. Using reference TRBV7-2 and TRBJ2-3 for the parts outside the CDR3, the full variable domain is GAGVSQSPSNKVTEKGKDVELRCDPISGHTALYWYRQSLGQGLEFLIYFQGNSAPDKSGLPSDRFSAERTGGSVSTLTIQRTQQEDSAVYLCASSFTSAGTDTQYFGPGTRLTVL.

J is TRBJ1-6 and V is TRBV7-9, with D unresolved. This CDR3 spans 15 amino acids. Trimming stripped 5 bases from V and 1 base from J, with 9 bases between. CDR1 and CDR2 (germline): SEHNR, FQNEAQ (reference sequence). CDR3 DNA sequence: TGTGCCAGCAGCCCCCGGGTATCCTATAATTCACCCCTCCACTTT. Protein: CASSPRVSYNSPLHF.

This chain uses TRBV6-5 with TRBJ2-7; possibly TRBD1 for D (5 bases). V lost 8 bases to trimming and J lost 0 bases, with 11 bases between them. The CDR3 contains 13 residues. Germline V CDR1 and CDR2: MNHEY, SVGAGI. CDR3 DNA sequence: TGTGCCAGCTGGGGCAGGCTCTCCTACGAGCAGTACTTC. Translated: CASWGRLSYEQYF.

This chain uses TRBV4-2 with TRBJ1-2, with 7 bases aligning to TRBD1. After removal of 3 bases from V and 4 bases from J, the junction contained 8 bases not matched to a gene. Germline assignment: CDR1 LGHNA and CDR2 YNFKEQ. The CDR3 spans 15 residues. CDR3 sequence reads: CASSHTGEGGYGYTF. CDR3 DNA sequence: TGTGCCAGCAGCCATACAGGGGAAGGGGGCTATGGCTACACCTTC.

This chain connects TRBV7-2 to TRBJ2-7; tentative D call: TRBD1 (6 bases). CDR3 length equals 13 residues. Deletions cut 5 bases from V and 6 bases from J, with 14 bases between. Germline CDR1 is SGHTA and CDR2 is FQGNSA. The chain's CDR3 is CASSQGQQGEQYF. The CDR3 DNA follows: TGTGCCAGCAGCCAAGGACAACAGGGCGAGCAGTACTTC.

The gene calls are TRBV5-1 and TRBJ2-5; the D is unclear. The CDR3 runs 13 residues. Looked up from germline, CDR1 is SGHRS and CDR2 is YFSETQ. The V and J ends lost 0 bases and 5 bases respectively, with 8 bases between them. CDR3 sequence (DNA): TGCGCCAGCAGCTTGGCCTCGCGGGAGACCCAGTACTTC. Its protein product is CASSLASRETQYF.

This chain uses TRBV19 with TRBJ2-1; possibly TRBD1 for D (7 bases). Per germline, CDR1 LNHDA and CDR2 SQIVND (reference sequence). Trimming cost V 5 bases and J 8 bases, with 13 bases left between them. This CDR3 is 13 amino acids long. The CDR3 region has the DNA TGTGCCAGTAGTCAACAGGGGACTTATGAGCAGTTCTTC. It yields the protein CASSQQGTYEQFF. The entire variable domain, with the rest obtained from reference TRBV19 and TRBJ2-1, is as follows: DGGITQSPKYLFRKEGQNVTLSCEQNLNHDAMYWYRQDPGQGLRLIYYSQIVNDFQKGDIAEGYSVSREKKESFPLTVTSAQKNPTAFYLCASSQQGTYEQFFGPGTRLTVL.

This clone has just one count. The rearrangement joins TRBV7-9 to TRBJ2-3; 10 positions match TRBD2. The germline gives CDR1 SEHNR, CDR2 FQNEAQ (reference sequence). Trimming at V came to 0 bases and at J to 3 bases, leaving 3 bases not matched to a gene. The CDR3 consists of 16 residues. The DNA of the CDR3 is TGTGCCAGCAGCTTAGCACTAGCGGGGCGGACAGATACGCAGTATTTT. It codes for CASSLALAGRTDTQYF.

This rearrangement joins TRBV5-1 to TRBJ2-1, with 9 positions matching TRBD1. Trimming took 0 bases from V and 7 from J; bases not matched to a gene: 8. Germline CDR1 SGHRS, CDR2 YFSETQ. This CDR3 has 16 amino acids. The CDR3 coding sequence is TGCGCCAGCAGCTTGGGAGGGACAGGGTCCCCTAATGAGCAGTTCTTC. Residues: CASSLGGTGSPNEQFF.

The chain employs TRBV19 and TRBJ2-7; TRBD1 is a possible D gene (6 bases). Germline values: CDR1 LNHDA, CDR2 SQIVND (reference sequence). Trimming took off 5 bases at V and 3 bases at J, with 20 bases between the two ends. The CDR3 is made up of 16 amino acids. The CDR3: CASSQQGPVFYYEQYF. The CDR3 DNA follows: TGTGCCAGTAGTCAACAGGGCCCTGTCTTCTACTACGAGCAGTACTTC.

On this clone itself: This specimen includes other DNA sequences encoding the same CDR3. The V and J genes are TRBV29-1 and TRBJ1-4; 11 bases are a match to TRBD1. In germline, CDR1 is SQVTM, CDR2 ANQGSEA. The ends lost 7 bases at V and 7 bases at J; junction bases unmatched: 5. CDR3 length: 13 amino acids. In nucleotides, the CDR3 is TGCAGCGCCCGGACAGGGGGCGTTGAAAAACTGTTTTTT. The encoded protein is CSARTGGVEKLFF.

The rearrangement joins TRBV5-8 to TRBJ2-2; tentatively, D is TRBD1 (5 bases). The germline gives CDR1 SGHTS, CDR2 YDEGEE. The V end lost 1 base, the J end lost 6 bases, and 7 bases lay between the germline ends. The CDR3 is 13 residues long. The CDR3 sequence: CASSLRGPGELFF. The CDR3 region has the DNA TGTGCCAGCAGCTTGAGGGGTCCCGGGGAGCTGTTTTTT.